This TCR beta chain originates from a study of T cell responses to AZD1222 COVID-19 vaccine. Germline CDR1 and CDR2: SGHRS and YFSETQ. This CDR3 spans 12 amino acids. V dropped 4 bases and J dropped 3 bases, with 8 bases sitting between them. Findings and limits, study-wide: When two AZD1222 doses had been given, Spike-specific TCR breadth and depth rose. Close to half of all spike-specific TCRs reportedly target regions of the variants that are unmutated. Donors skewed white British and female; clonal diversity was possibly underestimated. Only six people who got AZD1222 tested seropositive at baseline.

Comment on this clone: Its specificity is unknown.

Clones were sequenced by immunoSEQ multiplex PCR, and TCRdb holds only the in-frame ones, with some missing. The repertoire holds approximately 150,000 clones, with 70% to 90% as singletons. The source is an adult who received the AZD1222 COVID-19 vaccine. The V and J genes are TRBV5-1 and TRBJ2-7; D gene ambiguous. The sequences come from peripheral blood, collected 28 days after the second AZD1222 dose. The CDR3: CASSDDGYEQYF. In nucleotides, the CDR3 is TGCGCCAGCAGCGACGACGGCTACGAGCAGTACTTC.